One and the same sample provided the 17 T cell receptor beta chains below, sequenced in a study of T cells in Graves' hyperthyroidism and ophthalmopathy. Amplification of TCR beta CDR3 regions was performed using RNA transcripts as template. RT-PCR in the first round (using the HTBI primer set) targeted the TCR CDR3. TCRdb fed the multiplex PCR reads into MiXCR, producing one record per CDR3 protein. The data hold roughly 840,000 distinct CDR3 sequences, with around 38% observed a single time. Sequencing was performed on blood. Every receptor here comes from a man aged 18 to 29 with Graves' hyperthyroidism.

This clonotype was seen at least ten times. The chain joins TRBV29-1 to TRBJ2-7; D might be TRBD1 (5 bases). This CDR3 contains 13 residues. Germline V lookup: CDR1 SQVTM, CDR2 ANQGSEA. V was clipped by 5 bases and J by 1 base, with 12 bases between them. The DNA of the CDR3 is TGCAGCGTTTTAGAGGACAATTCCTACGAGCAGTACTTC. Protein product: CSVLEDNSYEQYF.

This clonotype was counted at least ten times. This chain connects TRBV7-9 to TRBJ1-5; D is ambiguous. CDR1 and CDR2 from the germline V gene are SEHNR and FQNEAQ (reference sequence). This CDR3 comprises 14 residues. With 5 bases removed from V and 10 bases from J, the gap between germline ends came to 18 bases. The CDR3: CASSLDTEVGPQHF. As DNA, the CDR3 is TGTGCCAGCAGCCTAGACACCGAGGTCGGACCCCAGCATTTT.

The chain couples TRBV6-1 to TRBJ1-1; unclear D gene. The germline CDR1 and CDR2 sequences are MNHNS and SASEGT. This CDR3 contains 14 residues. V was pared by 5 bases and J by 4 bases, with 14 bases between. CDR3 in DNA: TGTGCCAGCAGTTACGTTGGGCCCCGCACTGAAGCTTTCTTT. It encodes CASSYVGPRTEAFF.

CDR3 region: CASSVTHSNQPQHF. As DNA, the CDR3 is TGTGCCAGTAGTGTCACACATAGCAATCAGCCCCAGCATTTT. V usage is TRBV19 and J usage is TRBJ1-5; D ambiguous. The CDR3 is 14 amino acids. CDR1 is LNHDA and CDR2 is SQIVND in the germline V gene (reference sequence). The V end lost 5 bases, the J end lost 0 bases, and 8 bases lay between the germline ends.

This rearrangement joins TRBV7-9 to TRBJ2-7, with D perhaps assigned TRBD1 or TRBD2 (5 bases each). The V gene's germline CDR1 is SEHNR and CDR2 FQNEAQ (reference sequence). The germline V and J ends were trimmed by 5 bases and 3 bases, with 17 bases remaining between them. The CDR3 is made up of 15 amino acids. CDR3 amino acids: CASSGYRDGDYEQYF. CDR3 nucleotides: TGTGCCAGCAGCGGCTACCGGGACGGAGACTACGAGCAGTACTTC.

V gene TRBV10-1 combines with J gene TRBJ2-5; D gene ambiguous. The CDR3 runs to 13 residues. V was clipped by 3 bases and J by 1 base, with 6 bases between them. Per germline, CDR1 WNHNN and CDR2 SYGVQD (reference sequence). CDR3 bases: TGCGCCAGCAGTGATTGGGCCCAAGAGACCCAGTACTTC. Translated: CASSDWAQETQYF.

This clonotype was observed a handful of times. This rearrangement joins TRBV6-1 to TRBJ1-4; possible D gene TRBD1, 6 bases. The CDR3 extends over 14 amino acids. Germline values: CDR1 MNHNS, CDR2 SASEGT. V was shortened by 6 bases and J by 6 bases, with 14 bases between the two germline ends. CDR3 amino acids: CASRMTGWDEKLFF. The CDR3 DNA reads TGTGCCAGCAGGATGACAGGCTGGGATGAAAAACTGTTTTTT.

This clonotype was recorded many times. CDR3 DNA: TGTGCCAGCAGCTTATTACGGACAAACCCCAATCAGCCCCAGCATTTT. Translating gives CASSLLRTNPNQPQHF. V gene TRBV7-8 combines with J gene TRBJ1-5; a weak D match, TRBD1 (5 bases). Trimming shortened V by 2 bases and J by 3 bases, and 14 bases separated the two germline ends. CDR1 and CDR2 from the germline V gene are SGHVS and FQNEAQ. The CDR3 loop spans 16 amino acids.

The chain carries TRBV7-9 and TRBJ2-6; tentative D call: TRBD1 (6 bases). CDR3 size: 16 residues. The germline CDR1 and CDR2 sequences are SEHNR and FQNEAQ (reference sequence). Between the trimmed V and J ends, which lost 6 bases and 0 bases, there was a span of 12 bases. The CDR3 reads CASRLGQFSGANVLTF. CDR3 nucleotide sequence: TGTGCCAGCAGGCTAGGACAGTTCTCTGGGGCCAACGTCCTGACTTTC.

This clonotype appeared a few times. This chain connects TRBV5-1 to TRBJ2-7; no clear D gene. This CDR3 has 16 residues. Deletions cut 0 bases from V and 0 bases from J, with 13 bases between. The germline CDR1 and CDR2 sequences are SGHRS and YFSETQ. In DNA form, the CDR3 reads TGCGCCAGCAGCTTGGCCGGTGGGCAGAGCTCCTACGAGCAGTACTTC. Translated, it gives CASSLAGGQSSYEQYF. The full variable domain, its missing parts supplied by reference TRBV5-1 and TRBJ2-7, is KAGVTQTPRYLIKTRGQQVTLSCSPISGHRSVSWYQQTPGQGLQFLFEYFSETQRNKGNFPGRFSGRQFSNSRSEMNVSTLELGDSALYLCASSLAGGQSSYEQYFGPGTRLTVT.

The chain combines TRBV6-7 with TRBJ2-7; D might be TRBD1 (5 bases). TRBV6-7 qualifies as an ORF whose function is uncertain. The CDR3 runs to 16 residues. V lost 0 bases and J lost 5, with 17 bases in between. The CDR3 DNA sequence: TGTGCCAGCAGTTACTCTGGAGTGGGGCAGTCCAACGAGCAGTACTTC. Translating it yields CASSYSGVGQSNEQYF.

V and J are TRBV19 and TRBJ2-5, with D maybe TRBD1 (6 bases). Looked up from germline, CDR1 is LNHDA and CDR2 is SQIVND (reference sequence). This CDR3 has 15 residues. The ends were cut back, 3 bases at V and 2 bases at J, with 13 bases in the middle. This chain's CDR3 is CASSMGARTQETQYF. CDR3 in DNA: TGTGCCAGTAGTATGGGGGCACGGACTCAAGAGACCCAGTACTTC.

The table lists this clonotype with a few counts. The CDR3 spells CASSRPGGLYEQYF. For the CDR3, the DNA is TGTGCCAGCAGCCGCCCGGGAGGACTCTACGAGCAGTACTTC. The V gene is TRBV12-3 or TRBV12-4, the J gene TRBJ2-7, with 7 bases matching TRBD2. The CDR3 spans 14 residues. With V trimmed by 6 bases and J by 3 bases, 8 bases remained unmatched.

In regard to this clonotype: A read error is possible here, since a much larger clone lies one base away. This chain joins TRBV2 and TRBJ1-2; no firm D call. Trimming shortened V by 9 bases and J by 3 bases, and 11 bases separated the two germline ends. Germline CDR1 is SNHLY and CDR2 is FYNNEI. CDR3 size: 12 residues. This chain's CDR3 is CARYSADYGYTF. The CDR3 DNA follows: TGTGCCAGATACTCAGCAGACTATGGCTACACCTTC.

The chain recombines TRBV7-2 with TRBJ2-7; no reliable D call. The V and J ends lost 7 bases and 3 bases respectively, with 16 bases between them. The CDR3 extends over 14 amino acids. Germline V lookup: CDR1 SGHTA, CDR2 FQGNSA. The DNA for the CDR3 is TGTGCCAGCACCCTTGGACGAGAAAACTACGAGCAGTACTTC. Amino acid sequence: CASTLGRENYEQYF.

The chain joins TRBV10-3 to TRBJ1-3, with D hard to call. This CDR3 spans 13 amino acids. The V gene lost 10 bases and the J gene lost 4 bases, with 14 bases spanning the gap. The germline V gene has CDR1 ENHRY and CDR2 SYGVKD. DNA of the CDR3: TGTGCCAGCCCGGCCCCCGTAGGAAACACCATATATTTT. It specifies CASPAPVGNTIYF.

The chain carries TRBV24-1 and TRBJ2-7; 9 nucleotides match TRBD1. CDR1 and CDR2 (germline): KGHDR, SFDVKD. J was trimmed by 6 bases and V by 3 bases; bases with no gene match: 14. The CDR3 has 17 residues. CDR3 loop: CATSDTAGTGQSGEQYF. For the CDR3, the DNA is TGTGCCACCAGTGATACGGCCGGGACAGGGCAGTCGGGCGAGCAGTACTTC.